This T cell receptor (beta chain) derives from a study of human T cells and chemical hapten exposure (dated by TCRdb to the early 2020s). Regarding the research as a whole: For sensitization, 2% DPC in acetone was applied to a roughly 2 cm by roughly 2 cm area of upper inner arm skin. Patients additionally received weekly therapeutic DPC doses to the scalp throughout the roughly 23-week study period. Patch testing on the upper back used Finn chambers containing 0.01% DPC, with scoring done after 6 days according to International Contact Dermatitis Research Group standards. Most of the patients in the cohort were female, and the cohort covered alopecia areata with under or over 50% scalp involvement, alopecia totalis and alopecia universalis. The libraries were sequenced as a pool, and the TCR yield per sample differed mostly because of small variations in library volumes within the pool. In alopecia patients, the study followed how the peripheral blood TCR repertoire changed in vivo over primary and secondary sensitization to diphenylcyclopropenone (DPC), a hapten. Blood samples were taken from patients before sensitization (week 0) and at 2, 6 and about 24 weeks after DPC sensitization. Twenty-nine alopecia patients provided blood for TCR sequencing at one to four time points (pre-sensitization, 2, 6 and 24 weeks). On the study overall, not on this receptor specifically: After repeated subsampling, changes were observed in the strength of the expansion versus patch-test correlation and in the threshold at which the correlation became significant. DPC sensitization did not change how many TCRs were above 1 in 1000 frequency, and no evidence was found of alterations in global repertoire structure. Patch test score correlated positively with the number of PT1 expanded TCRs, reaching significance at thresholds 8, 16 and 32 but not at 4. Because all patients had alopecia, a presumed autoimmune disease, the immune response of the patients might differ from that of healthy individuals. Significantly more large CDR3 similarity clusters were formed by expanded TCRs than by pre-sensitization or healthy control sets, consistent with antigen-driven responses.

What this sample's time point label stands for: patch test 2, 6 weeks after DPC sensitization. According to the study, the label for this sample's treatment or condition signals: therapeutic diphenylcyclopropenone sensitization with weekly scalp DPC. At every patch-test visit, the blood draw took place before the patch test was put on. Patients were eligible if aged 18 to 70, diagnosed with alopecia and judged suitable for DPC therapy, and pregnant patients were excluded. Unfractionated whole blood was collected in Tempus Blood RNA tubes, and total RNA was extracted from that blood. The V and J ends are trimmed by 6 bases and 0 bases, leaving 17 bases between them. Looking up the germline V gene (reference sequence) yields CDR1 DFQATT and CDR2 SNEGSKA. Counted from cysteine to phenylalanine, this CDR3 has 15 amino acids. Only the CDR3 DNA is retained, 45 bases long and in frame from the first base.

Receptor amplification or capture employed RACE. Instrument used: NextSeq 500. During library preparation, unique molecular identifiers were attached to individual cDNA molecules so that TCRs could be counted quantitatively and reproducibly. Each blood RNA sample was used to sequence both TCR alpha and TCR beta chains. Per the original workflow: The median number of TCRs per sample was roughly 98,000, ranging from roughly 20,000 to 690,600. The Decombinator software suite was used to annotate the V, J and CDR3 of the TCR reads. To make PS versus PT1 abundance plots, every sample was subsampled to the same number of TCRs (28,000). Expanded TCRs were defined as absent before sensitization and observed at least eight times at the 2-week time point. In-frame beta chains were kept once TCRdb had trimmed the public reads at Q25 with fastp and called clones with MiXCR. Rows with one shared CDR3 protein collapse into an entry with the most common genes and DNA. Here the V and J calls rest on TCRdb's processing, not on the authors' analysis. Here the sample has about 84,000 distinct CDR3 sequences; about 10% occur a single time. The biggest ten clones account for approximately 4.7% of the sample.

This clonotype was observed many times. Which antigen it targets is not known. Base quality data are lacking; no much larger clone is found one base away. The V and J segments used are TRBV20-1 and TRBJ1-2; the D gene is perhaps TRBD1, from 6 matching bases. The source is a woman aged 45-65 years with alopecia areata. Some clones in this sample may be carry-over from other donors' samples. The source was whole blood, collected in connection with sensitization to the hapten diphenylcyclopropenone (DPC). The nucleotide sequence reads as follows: TGCAGTGCGCGAGCCCCAGGGGTAGCTAACTATGGCTACACCTTC. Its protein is CSARAPGVANYGYTF.